Sequencing of this TCR beta chain was carried out in a study of blood T cells in healthy people across ages. Primed by a sample-barcoded 5' primer and a J-beta primer mix, a second PCR proceeded for 7 to 11 cycles. TCRdb analysed the 5' RACE reads with MiXCR anew, one entry per CDR3 protein. The table shows 750,000 to 850,000 distinct CDR3 sequences, with around 25% occurring only once. The CDR3 consists of 16 residues. Trimming removed 2 bases from V and 0 bases from J, with 12 bases in between. CDR1 and CDR2 from the germline V gene are SNHLY and FYNNEI. Every sample yielded at least 7 million isolated PBMCs. In addition, the sample was reused for a study of T cells of mothers and their children. Per that paper: Detection yielded no persistent microchimeric T cell clones.

The sequence derives from a boy younger than 18 in good health. Sequencing was done on a sample of blood. The rearrangement uses TRBV2 and TRBJ2-3; the D gene is possibly TRBD2 (6 bases). The CDR3 sequence: CASSELLALSTDTQYF. The DNA of the CDR3 is TGTGCCAGCAGTGAACTACTAGCCCTAAGCACAGATACGCAGTATTTT.